This TCR beta chain comes out of a study of T cell responses to AZD1222 COVID-19 vaccine. General study findings and limits: Rises in breadth and depth of Spike-specific TCRs came after two AZD1222 doses.

The method was immunoSEQ multiplex PCR; TCRdb's version includes in-frame clones alone and lacks a portion of them. The table shows around 91,000 clones, with about 88% occurring only once. V was shortened by 2 bases and J by 5 bases, with 15 bases between the two germline ends. The CDR3 extends over 15 amino acids. CDR1 and CDR2 from the germline V gene are LNHDA and SQIVND (reference sequence). About this clone: Its antigen remains unknown.

This chain links TRBV19 with TRBJ2-5; tentatively, D is TRBD1 or TRBD2 (7 bases each). Sequenced material: peripheral blood, taken on day 0 of AZD1222 vaccination. This TCR derives from an adult in good health. Here the CDR3 reads CASSIQGGSGETQYF. The CDR3 nucleotides are TGTGCCAGTAGTATACAGGGGGGGAGCGGGGAGACCCAGTACTTC.